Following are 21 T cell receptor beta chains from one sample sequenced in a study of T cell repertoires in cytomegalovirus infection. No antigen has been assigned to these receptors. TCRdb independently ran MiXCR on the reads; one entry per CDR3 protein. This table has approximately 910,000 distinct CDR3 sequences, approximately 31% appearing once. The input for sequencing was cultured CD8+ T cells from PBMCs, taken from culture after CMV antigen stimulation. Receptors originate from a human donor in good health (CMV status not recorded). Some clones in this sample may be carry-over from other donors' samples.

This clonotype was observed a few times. In DNA, the CDR3 is TGCGCCAGCAGCCAAGATATGGGGTCAGGGGGTGTCAACACCGGGGAGCTGTTTTTT. It specifies CASSQDMGSGGVNTGELFF. The chain combines TRBV4-1 with TRBJ2-2; 7 bases agree with TRBD1. This CDR3 is built from 19 residues. Trimming cost V 0 bases and J 2 bases; bases outside gene matches: 12. Germline lookup yields CDR1 MGHRA and CDR2 YSYEKL.

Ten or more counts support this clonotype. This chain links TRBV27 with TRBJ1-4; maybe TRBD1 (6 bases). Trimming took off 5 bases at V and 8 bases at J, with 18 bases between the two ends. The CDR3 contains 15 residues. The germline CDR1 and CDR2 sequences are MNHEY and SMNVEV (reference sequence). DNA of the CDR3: TGTGCCAGCAGTAGAGCAGGGGATCCTTGGGAAAAACTGTTTTTT. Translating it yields CASSRAGDPWEKLFF.

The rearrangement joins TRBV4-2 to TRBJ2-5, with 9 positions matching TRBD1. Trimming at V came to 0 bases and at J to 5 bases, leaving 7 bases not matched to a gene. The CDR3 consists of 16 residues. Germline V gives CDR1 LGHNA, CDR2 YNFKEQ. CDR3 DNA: TGTGCCAGCAGCCAAGATAGTACAGGGGGCGTGGAGACCCAGTACTTC. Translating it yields CASSQDSTGGVETQYF.

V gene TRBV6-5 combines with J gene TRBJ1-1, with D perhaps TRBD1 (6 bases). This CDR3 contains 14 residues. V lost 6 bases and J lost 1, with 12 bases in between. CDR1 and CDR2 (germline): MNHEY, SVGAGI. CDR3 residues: CASRGDNSNTEAFF. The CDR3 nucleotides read TGTGCCAGCAGGGGGGACAACTCGAACACTGAAGCTTTCTTT.

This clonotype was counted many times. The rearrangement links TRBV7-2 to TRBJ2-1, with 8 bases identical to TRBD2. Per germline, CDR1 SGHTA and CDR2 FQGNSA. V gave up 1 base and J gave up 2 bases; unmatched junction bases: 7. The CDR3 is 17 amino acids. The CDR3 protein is CASSLVTAGGPYNEQFF. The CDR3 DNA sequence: TGTGCCAGCAGCTTAGTAACCGCGGGGGGTCCCTACAATGAGCAGTTCTTC.

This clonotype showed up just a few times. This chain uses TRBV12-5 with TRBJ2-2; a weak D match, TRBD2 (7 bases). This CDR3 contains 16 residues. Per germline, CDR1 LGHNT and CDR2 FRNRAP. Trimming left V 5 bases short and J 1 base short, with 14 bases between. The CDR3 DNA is TGTGCTAGTGGTGCTACGGGGGGCCAGAACACCGGGGAGCTGTTTTTT. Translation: CASGATGGQNTGELFF.

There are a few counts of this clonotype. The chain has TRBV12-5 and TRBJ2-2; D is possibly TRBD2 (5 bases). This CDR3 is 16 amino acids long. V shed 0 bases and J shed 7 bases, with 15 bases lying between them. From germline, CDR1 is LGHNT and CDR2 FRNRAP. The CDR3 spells CASGLVIGNSHGELFF. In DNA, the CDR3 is TGTGCTAGTGGTTTGGTAATCGGGAACAGTCACGGGGAGCTGTTTTTT.

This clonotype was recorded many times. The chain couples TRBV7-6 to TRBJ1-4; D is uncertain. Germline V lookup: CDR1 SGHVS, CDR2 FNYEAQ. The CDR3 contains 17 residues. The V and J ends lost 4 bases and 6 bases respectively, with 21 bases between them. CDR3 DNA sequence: TGTGCCAGCAGCTCCAGCAATCAAATGGGGAGGGATGAAAAACTGTTTTTT. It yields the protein CASSSSNQMGRDEKLFF.

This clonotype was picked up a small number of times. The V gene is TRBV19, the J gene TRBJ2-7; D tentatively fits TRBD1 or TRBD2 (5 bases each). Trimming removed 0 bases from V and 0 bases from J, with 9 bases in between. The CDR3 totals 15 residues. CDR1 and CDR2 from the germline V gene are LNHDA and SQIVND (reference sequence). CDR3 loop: CASSIDGGGSYEQYF. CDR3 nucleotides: TGTGCCAGTAGTATAGATGGGGGTGGCTCCTACGAGCAGTACTTC.

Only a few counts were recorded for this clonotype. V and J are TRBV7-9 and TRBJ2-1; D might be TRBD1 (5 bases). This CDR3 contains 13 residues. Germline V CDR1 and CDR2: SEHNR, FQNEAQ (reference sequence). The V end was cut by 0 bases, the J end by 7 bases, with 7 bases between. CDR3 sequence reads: CASSLAGRNEQFF. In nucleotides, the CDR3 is TGTGCCAGCAGCTTAGCGGGGCGGAATGAGCAGTTCTTC.

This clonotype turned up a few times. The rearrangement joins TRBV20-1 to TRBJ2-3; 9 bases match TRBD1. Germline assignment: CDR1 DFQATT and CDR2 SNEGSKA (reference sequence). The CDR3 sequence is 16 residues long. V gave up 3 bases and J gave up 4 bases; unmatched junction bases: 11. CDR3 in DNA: TGCAGTGCTAGGGATGGGACAGGGTATATTCCAGATACGCAGTATTTT. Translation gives CSARDGTGYIPDTQYF.

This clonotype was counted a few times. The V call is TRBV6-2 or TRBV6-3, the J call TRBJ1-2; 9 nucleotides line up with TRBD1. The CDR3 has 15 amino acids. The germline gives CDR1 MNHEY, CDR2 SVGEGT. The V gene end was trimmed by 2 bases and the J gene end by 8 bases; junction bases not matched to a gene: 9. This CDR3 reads CASSYPRDREIGYTF. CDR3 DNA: TGTGCCAGCAGTTACCCGCGGGACAGGGAAATAGGCTACACCTTC.

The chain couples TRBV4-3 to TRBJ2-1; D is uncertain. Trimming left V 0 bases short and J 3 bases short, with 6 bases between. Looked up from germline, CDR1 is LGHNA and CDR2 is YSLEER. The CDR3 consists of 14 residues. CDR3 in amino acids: CASSQELIYNEQFF. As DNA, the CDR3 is TGCGCCAGCAGCCAAGAGCTCATCTACAATGAGCAGTTCTTC.

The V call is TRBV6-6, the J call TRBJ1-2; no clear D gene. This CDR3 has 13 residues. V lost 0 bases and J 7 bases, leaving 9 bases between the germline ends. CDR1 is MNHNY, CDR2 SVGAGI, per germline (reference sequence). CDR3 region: CASSYSKDRGYTF. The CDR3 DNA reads TGTGCCAGCAGTTACTCGAAAGACCGTGGCTACACCTTC.

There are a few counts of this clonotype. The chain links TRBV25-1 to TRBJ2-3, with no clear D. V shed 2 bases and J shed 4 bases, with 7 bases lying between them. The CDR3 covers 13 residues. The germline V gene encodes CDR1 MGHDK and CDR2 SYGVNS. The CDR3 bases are TGTGCCAGCAGTGAAGCGGCAGCAGATACGCAGTATTTT. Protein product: CASSEAAADTQYF.

The CDR3 spells CATLSGQGPEKLFF. The CDR3 bases are TGTGCCACCCTCTCCGGACAGGGGCCTGAAAAACTGTTTTTT. The V gene is TRBV2, the J gene TRBJ1-4, with TRBD1 matching over 9 bases. The length of the CDR3 is 14 residues. In germline, CDR1 is SNHLY, CDR2 FYNNEI. The V and J ends lost 10 bases and 7 bases, in that order; junction bases with no gene match: 10.

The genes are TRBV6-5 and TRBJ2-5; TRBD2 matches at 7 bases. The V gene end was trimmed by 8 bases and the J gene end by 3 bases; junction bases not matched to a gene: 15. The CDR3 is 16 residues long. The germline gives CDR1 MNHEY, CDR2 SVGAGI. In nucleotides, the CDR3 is TGTGCCAGCGGTTTCGGTCTCGGGGGGTCTAAAGAGACCCAGTACTTC. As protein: CASGFGLGGSKETQYF.

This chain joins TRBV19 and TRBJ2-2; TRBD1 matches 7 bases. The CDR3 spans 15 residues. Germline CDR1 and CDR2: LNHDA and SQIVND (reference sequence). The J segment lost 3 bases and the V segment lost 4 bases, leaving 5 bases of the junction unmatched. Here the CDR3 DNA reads TGTGCCAGTAGTAGCGACAGGGTGTACACCGGGGAGCTGTTTTTT. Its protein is CASSSDRVYTGELFF.

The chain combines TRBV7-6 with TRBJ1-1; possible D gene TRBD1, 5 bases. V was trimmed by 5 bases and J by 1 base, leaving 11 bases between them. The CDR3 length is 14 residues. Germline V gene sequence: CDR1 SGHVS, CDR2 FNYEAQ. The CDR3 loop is CASSRQPGNTEAFF. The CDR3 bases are TGTGCCAGCAGCCGACAGCCTGGGAACACTGAAGCTTTCTTT.

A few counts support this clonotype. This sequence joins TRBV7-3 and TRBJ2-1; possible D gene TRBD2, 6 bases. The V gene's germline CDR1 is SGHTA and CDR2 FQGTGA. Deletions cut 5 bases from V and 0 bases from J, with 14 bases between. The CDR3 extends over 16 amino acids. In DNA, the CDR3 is TGTGCCAGCAGCCTAGGCGCTAGCGCCTCCTACAATGAGCAGTTCTTC. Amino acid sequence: CASSLGASASYNEQFF.

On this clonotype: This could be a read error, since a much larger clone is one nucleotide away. CDR3 region: CASSSPGRGRSNSPLHF. The CDR3 nucleotides are TGTGCCAGCAGCTCCCCAGGACGGGGAAGGAGTAATTCACCCCTCCACTTT. The chain couples TRBV7-2 to TRBJ1-6; D is uncertain. This CDR3 contains 17 residues. Trimming took off 4 bases at V and 6 bases at J, with 19 bases between the two ends. CDR1 is SGHTA and CDR2 is FQGNSA in the germline V gene.